A selection of T cell receptor beta chains follows, all from one sample in a study of cytomegalovirus exposure and HLA in healthy donors. Here immunoSEQ multiplex PCR was the method, and the copy in TCRdb shows in-frame clones only, minus some. The sample lists 250,000 or so clones, about 90% occurring once. The sample consisted of PBMCs. These receptor sequences come from a man aged 18 to 29 in good health and CMV-seropositive. Both conserved end residues are part of each CDR3. The D gene is left open where the match is weak. The listing skips clone size in some rows; elsewhere it reads once, few, many or a size class.

j_call clone_size d_call v_call cdr3_nt cdr3_aa
TRBJ1-5 few TRBD1 TRBV4-1 TGCGCCAGCAGCCACGCTCAGGGGGCTCAGCCCCAGCATTTT CASSHAQGAQPQHF
TRBJ2-1 NA NA TRBV30 TGTGCCTGGATAAGGGACTTGACCCACAATGAGCAGTTCTTC CAWIRDLTHNEQFF
TRBJ2-4 NA TRBD1 TRBV2 TGTGCCAGCAGTCTAGGGACAGTAAACATTCAGTACTTC CASSLGTVNIQYF
TRBJ1-1 NA TRBD1 TRBV27 TGTGCCAGCAGCCGGGACAGGGGCGCTGAAGCTTTCTTT CASSRDRGAEAFF
TRBJ1-4 NA NA TRBV2 TGTGCCAGCAGTGAAGCACGCACCTATCGGGGGAACGTGGAAAAACTGTTTTTT CASSEARTYRGNVEKLFF
TRBJ1-2 NA NA TRBV6-1 TGTGCCAGCAGTGAAGGTGGGGGGGCTCGTGGCTACACCTTC CASSEGGGARGYTF
TRBJ2-3 NA TRBD2 TRBV6-5 TGTGCCAGCAGCATTACGGGGGGGACAGATACGCAGTATTTT CASSITGGTDTQYF
TRBJ2-1 once NA TRBV28 TGTGCCAGCGAGCCCAAGACAGCTCTGGGGCGCAATGAGCAGTTCTTC CASEPKTALGRNEQFF
TRBJ2-2 NA TRBD2 TRBV5-4 TGTGCCAGCAGCGTAGGACTAGCAAACACCGGGGAGCTGTTTTTT CASSVGLANTGELFF
TRBJ2-6 NA TRBD1 TRBV6-5 TGTGCCAGCAGTTCAGGGGGCACTGGGGCCAACGTCCTGACTTTC CASSSGGTGANVLTF
TRBJ2-7 NA NA TRBV29-1 TGCAGCGTTGAAAAGGGGACTCTCGAACAAAAGCAGTACTTC CSVEKGTLEQKQYF
TRBJ1-5 once NA TRBV10-3 TGTGCCATCAAGGGGGATCGGACAGACAATCAGCCCCAGCATTTT CAIKGDRTDNQPQHF
TRBJ1-4 few NA TRBV30 TGTGCCTGGAGTGCCCAGGGTTGGGAAAAACTGTTTTTT CAWSAQGWEKLFF
TRBJ2-4 NA NA TRBV27 TGTGCCAGCACCCTGCCAGACAGTAAAAAAAACATTCAGTACTTC CASTLPDSKKNIQYF
TRBJ2-1 NA NA TRBV6-5 TGTGCCAGCAGTTACGAACGGGACTCGAGTGAGCAGTTCTTC CASSYERDSSEQFF
TRBJ2-3 NA TRBD2 TRBV5-1 TGCGCCAGCAGCTTGGTCGGGGGGGAGCAGAATACGCAGTATTTT CASSLVGGEQNTQYF
TRBJ1-1 NA NA TRBV6-1 TGTGCCAGCAGCGAGACCTGGAACACTGAAGCTTTCTTT CASSETWNTEAFF
TRBJ2-2 NA NA TRBV7-3 TGTGCCAGCAGCTTGGGGGATACCGGGGAGCTGTTTTTT CASSLGDTGELFF
TRBJ2-1 NA TRBD2 TRBV7-9 TGTGCCAGCAGCTTAGCTGCTAGCGGGGACGGCATTTACAATGAGCAGTTCTTC CASSLAASGDGIYNEQFF
TRBJ2-7 once TRBD2 TRBV11-1 TGTGCCAGCAGCGCACCATCCCTACTAGCGGGAGGGCCTATGGAACAGTACTTC CASSAPSLLAGGPMEQYF
TRBJ1-1 NA NA TRBV11-2 TGTGCCAGCAGCCTAGGTCGAGTGAACACTGAAGCTTTCTTT CASSLGRVNTEAFF
TRBJ2-7 few NA TRBV9 TGTGCCAGCAGCGTAGGGGGCAGGGTCCACGAGCAGTACTTC CASSVGGRVHEQYF
TRBJ2-2 NA TRBD2 TRBV5-4 TGTGCCAGCAGCGAGAGTGCGACTAGCGGCTACACCGGGGAGCTGTTTTTT CASSESATSGYTGELFF
TRBJ2-5 NA NA TRBV4-1 TGCGCCAGCAGCCAAGAGGGAGGCGGAGGGACCCAGTACTTC CASSQEGGGGTQYF
TRBJ1-5 NA NA TRBV5-1 TGCGCCAGCAGCACGGGGGACAGCAATCAGCCCCAGCATTTT CASSTGDSNQPQHF
TRBJ2-1 NA NA TRBV14 TGTGCCAGCACCAGGTGGGGTAGCGACAATGAGCAGTTCTTC CASTRWGSDNEQFF
TRBJ2-5 NA NA TRBV4-3 TGCGCCAGCAGCCAAGATGTCAAGGAGACCCAGTACTTC CASSQDVKETQYF
TRBJ1-2 NA NA TRBV27 TGTGCCAGCAGTCCACAGGGTAACTATGGCTACACCTTC CASSPQGNYGYTF
TRBJ2-3 NA NA TRBV28 TGTGCCAGCAGTTTATACCGCGGGAATCGGGCTACGCAGTATTTT CASSLYRGNRATQYF
TRBJ2-7 NA NA TRBV7-2 TGTGCCAGCAGCTTGGGCGGGGGCCTGGGCGAGCAGTACTTC CASSLGGGLGEQYF
TRBJ2-7 NA TRBD2 TRBV27 TGTGCCAGCAGCCCTATAGCGGGAAGTACCTACGAGCAGTACTTC CASSPIAGSTYEQYF